The clone carrying this T cell receptor beta chain was seen more than once but under ten times. Antigen: not known. MiXCR, run by TCRdb on the 5' RACE reads, gives a single entry per CDR3 protein. Of roughly 340,000 distinct CDR3 sequences in the sample, 20% to 25% are singletons; the top ten hold roughly 23%. These data are taken from a study of T-cell memory formation after mild COVID-19. Study-wide results and limits: Clones that contracted from day 15 to 85 were balanced CD4/CD8, while later expanders leaned CD4+.

The CDR3 is made up of 17 amino acids. Germline values: CDR1 SGHRS, CDR2 YFSETQ. Trimming shortened V by 0 bases and J by 0 bases, and 14 bases separated the two germline ends. The source of this sequence is a young man who had mild COVID-19 (a few samples of this study predate the infection). Cell type and time point are not known. This rearrangement joins TRBV5-1 to TRBJ2-3; D may be TRBD1 or TRBD2 (5 bases each). Sequenced sample: PBMCs or a T cell subset sorted from them (not recorded which). CDR3 loop: CASSLGDLAPSTDTQYF. Here the CDR3 DNA reads TGCGCCAGCAGCTTGGGGGACCTAGCCCCTAGCACAGATACGCAGTATTTT.